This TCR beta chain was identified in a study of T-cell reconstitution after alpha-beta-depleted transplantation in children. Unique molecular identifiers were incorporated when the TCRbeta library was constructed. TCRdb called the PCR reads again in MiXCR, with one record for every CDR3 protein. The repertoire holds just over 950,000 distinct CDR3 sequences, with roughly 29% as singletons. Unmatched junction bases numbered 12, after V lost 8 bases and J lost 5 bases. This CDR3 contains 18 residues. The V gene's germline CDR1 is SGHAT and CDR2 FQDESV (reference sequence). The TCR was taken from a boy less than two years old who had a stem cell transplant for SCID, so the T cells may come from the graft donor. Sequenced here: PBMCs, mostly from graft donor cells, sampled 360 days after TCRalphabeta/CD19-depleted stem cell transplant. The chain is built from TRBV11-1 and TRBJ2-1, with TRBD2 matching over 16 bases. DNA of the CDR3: TGTGCCAGCCATGGAAAGGGACTAGCGGGGGGGGCCCACAATGAGCAGTTCTTC. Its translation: CASHGKGLAGGAHNEQFF.